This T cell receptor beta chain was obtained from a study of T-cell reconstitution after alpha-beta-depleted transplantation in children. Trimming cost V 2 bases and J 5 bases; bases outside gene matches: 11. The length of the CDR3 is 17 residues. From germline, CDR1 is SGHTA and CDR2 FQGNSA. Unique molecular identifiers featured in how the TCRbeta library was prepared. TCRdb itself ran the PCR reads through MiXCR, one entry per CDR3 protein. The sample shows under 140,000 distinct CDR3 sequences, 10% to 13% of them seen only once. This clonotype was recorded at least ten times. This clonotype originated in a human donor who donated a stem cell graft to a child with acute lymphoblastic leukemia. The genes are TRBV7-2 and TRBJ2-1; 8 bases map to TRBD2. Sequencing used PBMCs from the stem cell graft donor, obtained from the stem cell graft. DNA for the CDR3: TGTGCCAGCAGCTTATTCGGGGCTAGCGGGTTAAACAATGAGCAGTTCTTC. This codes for CASSLFGASGLNNEQFF.